This T cell receptor (beta chain) was observed in a study of blood T cell repertoires in COVID-19. About the research overall: PBMCs, B-cell-depleted T cells, or T cells were the source of the cDNA or gDNA that made up the material.

This CDR3 has 15 residues. Germline assignment: CDR1 MNHEY and CDR2 SMNVEV (reference sequence). Trimming took off 5 bases at V and 8 bases at J, with 21 bases between the two ends. In the authors' workflow: Amplified reference gene primers provided the basis for estimating nucleated cell counts. The protocol was immunoSEQ multiplex PCR, while the TCRdb copy is restricted to in-frame clones and leaves out a portion. That table gives V, J and clone size, and the DNA gave D and trimming. The sample holds some 350,000 clones; almost 90% are singletons and the top ten take about 7%. The chain uses TRBV27 and TRBJ1-2, with D possibly matching TRBD1 (6 bases). Sequencing used peripheral blood. The sequence was collected from a man aged 18 to 29 with active or convalescent COVID-19. CDR3 nucleotide sequence: TGTGCCAGCAGTCCCACGACAGGTGGGCGATGGGGCTACACCTTC. It is translated as CASSPTTGGRWGYTF.